The table lists the clone carrying this T cell receptor beta chain with many counts. The sample belongs to a study of human T cells and chemical hapten exposure. Each CDR3 protein is one row after TCRdb ran MiXCR on the RACE reads. The sample lists 340,000 or so distinct CDR3 sequences, under 9% occurring once. Time point reported: patch test 1, 2 weeks after DPC sensitization. Specified treatment: therapeutic diphenylcyclopropenone sensitization with weekly scalp DPC. V lost 6 bases to trimming and J lost 3 bases; unmatched junction nucleotides: 16. CDR3 length: 17 residues. Per the germline V gene, CDR1 is MNHEY and CDR2 is SMNVEV (reference sequence).

This sample comprised whole blood, obtained in connection with sensitization to the hapten diphenylcyclopropenone (DPC). This chain connects TRBV27 to TRBJ2-5; TRBD1 matches at 7 bases. The receptor comes from a young woman with alopecia areata. Some clones in this sample may be carry-over from other donors' samples. Here the CDR3 DNA reads TGTGCCAGCAGCCTGACAGGGAATGATTACCTGGAAGAGACCCAGTACTTC. It translates to CASSLTGNDYLEETQYF.